This T cell receptor beta chain was sequenced during a study of CD8+ T cells in alopecia areata (dated by TCRdb to the late 2010s). With respect to the entire study: The treated patients took part in an open-label pilot trial in which moderate-to-severe alopecia areata was treated with oral tofacitinib at 5 to 10 mg twice daily. Patients received tofacitinib for 6 to 18 months and were then followed off drug for 6 months to check for delayed response and recurrence. Disease severity in treated patients was measured with the SALT score, which quantifies the percentage of affected scalp surface area. The study used high-throughput TCRbeta sequencing to examine T cell clonal expansion in alopecia areata, in both the C3H/HeJ mouse model and human patients. In humans, TCRbeta sequencing was performed on scalp tissue and on sorted CD4+ and CD8+ peripheral blood T cells from healthy controls and from patients with patchy or totalis/universalis alopecia areata. Biopsies were taken from tofacitinib-treated patients at baseline and at 4 and 24 weeks of treatment, and a later scalp biopsy was taken in several of the tofacitinib-treated patients. Clonality in the scalp was compared among normal scalp (n=4), patchy alopecia areata scalp (n=8), and alopecia totalis/universalis scalp (n=8). The RNA source kit depended on sample type: the PAXgene miRNA kit for fixed scalp, the miRNeasy kit for PBMCs, and the RNeasy kit for mouse skin. immunoSEQ multiplex PCR using 35 Vbeta forward primers and 13 Jbeta reverse primers was used to amplify TCRbeta CDR3 regions. Overall study results and their limits: Compared with normal scalp, lesional scalp had higher clonality and more expanded CD8+ clones, particularly in alopecia totalis/universalis, a pattern that suggests antigenic drive. Tofacitinib significantly decreased scalp clonality and the number of expanded CD8+ clones among the top 100 scalp clones. During tofacitinib treatment, many expanded lesional clones remained in scalp and blood, and this persistence may partly explain relapse after treatment is stopped. Unlike mouse skin, where gammadelta T cells dominate, normal human skin contains resident alphabeta T cells that get sequenced too, which complicates analysis of the scalp TCR repertoire. The treated cohort was small, with a single nonresponder, so links between baseline CD8+ expansion and response need larger studies. Shared TCR sequences between patients were less evident than in mice, which may be partly attributable to HLA diversity in the patient population.

The library was obtained by the immunoSEQ multiplex PCR assay. To provide template for TCR sequencing, every sample had RNA extracted and reverse transcribed into cDNA. First-strand cDNA was synthesized using SuperScript III with a 2:1 mix of oligo-dT and random hexamers. Amplification bias was assessed with a synthetic immune receptor repertoire, and residual bias was removed computationally. Per the original workflow: After raw reads were preprocessed to remove errors, the CDR3 was defined following IMGT conventions as running from the conserved cysteine to phenylalanine. Clonality was calculated as 1 minus Shannon entropy normalized by log2 of the number of productive unique TCRs. Whether scalp clones were CD4 or CD8 was inferred by matching scalp TCRbeta sequences against CD4 and CD8 repertoires sorted from blood. Imported from immuneACCESS, the table was reduced by TCRdb to in-frame sequences with V and J called. These copies leave out some clones; in studies compared against another copy, an unresolved V gene accounts for under half, and the cause of the remainder is not known. That table supplies the V and J calls and clone size; D and trimming were determined from the DNA. The sample table holds 150,000 to 200,000 clones, of which 64% were seen once. The ten largest account for approximately 1.4% of the sample.

Points on this clone: There is no known antigen for this receptor. Per-nucleotide qualities are absent, and no much larger clonotype sits a single base away.

The meaning of the sample's treatment or condition label: oral pan-JAK inhibitor, 5-10 mg twice daily. Peripheral blood and lesional scalp punch biopsies were obtained from patients with alopecia areata. PBMCs were separated by density centrifugation and stained for CD3, CD4 and CD8, after which CD4+ and CD8+ T cells were sorted on a FACSAria. Trimming removed 2 bases from V and 2 bases from J; the gene matches leave 10 bases unexplained. Spanning cysteine to phenylalanine, the CDR3 consists of 16 amino acids. The only DNA kept is the CDR3, 48 bases in frame from the first base. CDR1 and CDR2 are read off the germline V gene (reference sequence) as GTSNPN and SVGIG.

This clonotype originated in a human donor with alopecia areata. This material consisted of CD4+ T cells sorted from blood, taken at roughly week 49, from a patient treated with tofacitinib. This sequence uses TRBV30 and TRBJ2-3; the junction holds 7 bases that match TRBD2. Read as DNA, the sequence is TGTGCCTGGAGTAATCGGCGGCGGGGGAACACAGATACGCAGTATTTT. Its protein is CAWSNRRRGNTDTQYF.